This note documents a single T cell receptor (beta chain) sequence. This receptor's antigen is unknown. No much larger clonotype is one base removed from it; base qualities were not supplied. Reading the germline V gene gives CDR1 KGHSH and CDR2 LQKENI. The germline ends are 15 bases apart after V is trimmed by 6 bases and J by 1 base. The CDR3 sequence holds 15 residues, the cysteine and phenylalanine included. Only the CDR3 DNA stays, 45 bases, in frame from base 1. The immunoSEQ Assay, a bias-controlled multiplex PCR, was used to amplify TCRbeta CDR3 regions from genomic DNA. The source study handled its data this way. Nucleated cell counts per sample were estimated from amplification of reference gene primers within the assay. Sequence reads were collapsed and filtered to measure the absolute abundance of every unique TCRbeta CDR3 rearrangement. For each sample, productive Simpson clonality was calculated as the square root of Simpson's diversity index across productive rearrangements. Not all clones reach the TCRdb copy of this immuneACCESS table, which keeps in-frame sequences only. Checked studies attribute under half of the gap to unresolved V genes and leave the rest unexplained. The D gene and trimming were derived from the DNA, and the V and J assignments and clone size from that table. The sample table records 300,000 to 400,000 clones; 88% of these occur just once. The ten biggest clones cover approximately 7.4% of the sample.

The sample originates from a study of blood T cell repertoires in COVID-19 (dated by TCRdb to 2020 to 2022). About the investigation overall: Collaborator samples came from the United States, Italy and Spain and covered acute and convalescent phases of COVID-19. The repertoires were released in a freely available public database meant as a resource for research on the immune response to SARS-CoV-2. HLA class I and class II types, where available, came from metadata supplied by the sample provider rather than from assay-based typing. Subjects who had been exposed to COVID-19, were actively infected with it, or had recovered from it provided the deeply sampled blood TCRbeta repertoires that made up the dataset. The material from the prospective study consisted of cDNA or gDNA derived from T cells, B-cell-depleted T cells, or PBMCs. A de-identified subject ID, COVID-19 status, age in years and sex were almost always included in the sample metadata. The samples were drawn from the first 160 participants of the ongoing ImmuneRACE study and from 1,254 subjects provided by 6 global collaborators.

One collaborating source in Seattle enrolled patients during active infection and followed them longitudinally through the course of disease. Each collaborating institution followed its own protocols to collect whole blood in K2EDTA tubes. For TCRbeta analysis, collaborator samples were shipped as frozen whole blood, as isolated PBMCs, or as DNA extracted from either sample type. Here is what the overall study found, with its caveats: The quantity of clinical and demographic metadata differed by source and by participant and was supplied without curation.

The TCR was taken from a woman in her sixties or seventies with COVID-19, enrolled during active disease. This receptor chain uses TRBV18 and TRBJ1-1; TRBD1 is perhaps the D gene, given 6 matching bases. Input material: peripheral blood. For the CDR3, the sequence is CASSPFGGANTEAFF. The DNA is TGTGCCAGCTCCCCTTTTGGGGGGGCGAACACTGAAGCTTTCTTT.